What follows is one TCR beta chain and its context. CDR3 length equals 12 residues. Trimming shortened V by 5 bases and J by 6 bases, and 8 bases separated the two germline ends. In germline, CDR1 is GTSNPN, CDR2 SVGIG (reference sequence). This sample is drawn from a study of control samples from healthy donors and cancer patients. Sequenced by immunoSEQ multiplex PCR; TCRdb stores in-frame clones only, minus some. This sample has tens of thousands of clones; 90% occur once, and the top ten carry almost 6%. This rearrangement joins TRBV30 to TRBJ1-6; the D is unclear. This sequence originates from a man aged 55-75 years with colorectal cancer. The specimen was PBMCs. The CDR3 coding sequence is TGTGCCTGGGACCGTGTTAATTCACCCCTCCACTTT. Its translation is CAWDRVNSPLHF.